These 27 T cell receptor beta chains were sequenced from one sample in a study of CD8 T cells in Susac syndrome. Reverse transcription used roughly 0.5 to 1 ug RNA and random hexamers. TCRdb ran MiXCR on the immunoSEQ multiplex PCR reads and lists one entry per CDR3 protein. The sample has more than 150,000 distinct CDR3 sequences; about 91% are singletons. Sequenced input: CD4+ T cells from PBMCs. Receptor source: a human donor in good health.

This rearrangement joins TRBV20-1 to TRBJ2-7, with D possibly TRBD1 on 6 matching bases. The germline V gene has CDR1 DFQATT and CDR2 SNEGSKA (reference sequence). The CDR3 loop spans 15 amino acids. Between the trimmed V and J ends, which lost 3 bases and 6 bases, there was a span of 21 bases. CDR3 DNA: TGCAGTGCTAGCTTCCTCAGGGGCGGTTTGGGCGAGCAGTACTTC. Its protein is CSASFLRGGLGEQYF.

Here the CDR3 reads CASSFAVRNTEAFF. CDR3 DNA: TGCGCCAGCAGCTTTGCGGTTAGGAACACTGAAGCTTTCTTT. The rearrangement links TRBV5-1 to TRBJ1-1; D ambiguous. CDR3 size: 14 residues. V was shortened by 2 bases and J by 1 base, with 9 bases between the two germline ends. CDR1 SGHRS and CDR2 YFSETQ come from the germline V gene.

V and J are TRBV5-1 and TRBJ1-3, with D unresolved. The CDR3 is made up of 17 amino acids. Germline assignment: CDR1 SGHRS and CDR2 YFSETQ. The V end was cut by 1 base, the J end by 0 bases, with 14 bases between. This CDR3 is CASSLTPGSTSGNTIYF. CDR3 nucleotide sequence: TGCGCCAGCAGCTTGACTCCGGGGTCTACCTCTGGAAACACCATATATTTT.

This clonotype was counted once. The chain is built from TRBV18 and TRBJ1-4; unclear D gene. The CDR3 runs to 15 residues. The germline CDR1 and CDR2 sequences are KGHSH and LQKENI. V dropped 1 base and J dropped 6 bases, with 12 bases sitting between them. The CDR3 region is CASSPRVGRDEKLFF. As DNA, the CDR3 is TGTGCCAGCTCACCACGCGTTGGTAGAGATGAAAAACTGTTTTTT.

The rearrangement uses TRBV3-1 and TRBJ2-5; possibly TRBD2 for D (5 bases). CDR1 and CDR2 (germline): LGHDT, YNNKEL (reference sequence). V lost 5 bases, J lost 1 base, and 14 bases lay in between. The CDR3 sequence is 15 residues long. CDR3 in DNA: TGTGCCAGCAGCTCCCGTCTAAGCGGCCAAGAGACCCAGTACTTC. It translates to CASSSRLSGQETQYF.

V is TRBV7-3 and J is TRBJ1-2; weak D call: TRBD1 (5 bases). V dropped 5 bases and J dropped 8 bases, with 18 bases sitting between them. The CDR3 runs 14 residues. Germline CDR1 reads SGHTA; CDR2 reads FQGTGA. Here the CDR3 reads CASSSGPTGRGYTF. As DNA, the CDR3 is TGTGCCAGCAGCAGTGGGCCTACAGGACGCGGCTACACCTTC. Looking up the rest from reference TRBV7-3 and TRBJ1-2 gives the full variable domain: GAGVSQTPSNKVTEKGKYVELRCDPISGHTALYWYRQSLGQGPEFLIYFQGTGAADDSGLPNDRFFAVRPEGSVSTLKIQRTERGDSAVYLCASSSGPTGRGYTFGSGTRLTVV.

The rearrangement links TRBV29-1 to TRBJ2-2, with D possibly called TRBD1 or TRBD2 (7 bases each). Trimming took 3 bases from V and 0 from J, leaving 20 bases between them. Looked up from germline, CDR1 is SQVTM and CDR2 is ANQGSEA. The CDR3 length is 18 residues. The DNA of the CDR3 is TGCAGCGTTGAGAATGGGGGGGTTGGGACAGCGAACACCGGGGAGCTGTTTTTT. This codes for CSVENGGVGTANTGELFF.

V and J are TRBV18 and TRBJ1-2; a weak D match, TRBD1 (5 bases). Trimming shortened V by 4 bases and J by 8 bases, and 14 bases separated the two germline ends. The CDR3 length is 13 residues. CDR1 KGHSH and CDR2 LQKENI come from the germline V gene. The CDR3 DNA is TGTGCCAGCTCACGGGGCGGGGGGGAAGGCTACACCTTC. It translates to CASSRGGGEGYTF. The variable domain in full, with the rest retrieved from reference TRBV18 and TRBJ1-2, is NAGVMQNPRHLVRRRGQEARLRCSPMKGHSHVYWYRQLPEEGLKFMVYLQKENIIDESGMPKERFSAEFPKEGPSILRIQQVVRGDSAAYFCASSRGGGEGYTFGSGTRLTVV.

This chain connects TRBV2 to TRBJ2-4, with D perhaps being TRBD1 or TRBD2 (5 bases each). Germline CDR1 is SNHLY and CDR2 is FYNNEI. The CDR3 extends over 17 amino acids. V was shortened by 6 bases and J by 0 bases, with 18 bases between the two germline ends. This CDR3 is CASRSSRDGIAKNIQYF. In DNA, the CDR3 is TGTGCCAGCAGATCGAGCCGGGACGGAATAGCCAAAAACATTCAGTACTTC.

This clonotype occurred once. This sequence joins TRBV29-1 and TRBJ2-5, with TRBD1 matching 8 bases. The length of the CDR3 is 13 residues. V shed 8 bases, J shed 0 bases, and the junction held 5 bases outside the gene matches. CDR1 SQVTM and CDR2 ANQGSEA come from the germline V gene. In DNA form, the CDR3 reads TGCAGCTTCGGACAGGGCCACCAAGAGACCCAGTACTTC. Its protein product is CSFGQGHQETQYF.

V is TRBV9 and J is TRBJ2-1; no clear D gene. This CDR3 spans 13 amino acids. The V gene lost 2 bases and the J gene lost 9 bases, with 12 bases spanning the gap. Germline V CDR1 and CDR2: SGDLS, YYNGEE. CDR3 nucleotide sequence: TGTGCCAGCAGCGTTTCCAATCCCGGTGAGCAGTTCTTC. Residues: CASSVSNPGEQFF.

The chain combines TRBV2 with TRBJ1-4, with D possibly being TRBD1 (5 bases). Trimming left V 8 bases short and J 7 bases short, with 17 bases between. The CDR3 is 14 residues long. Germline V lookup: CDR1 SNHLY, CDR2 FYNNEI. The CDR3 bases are TGTGCCAGCTGGAGGAGGGGAGGTAGTGAAAAACTGTTTTTT. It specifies CASWRRGGSEKLFF.

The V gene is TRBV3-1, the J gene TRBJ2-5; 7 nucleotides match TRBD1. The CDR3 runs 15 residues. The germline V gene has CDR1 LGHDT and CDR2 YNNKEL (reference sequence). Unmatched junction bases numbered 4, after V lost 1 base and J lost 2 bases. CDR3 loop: CASSQGTGKQETQYF. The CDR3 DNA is TGTGCCAGCAGCCAAGGGACAGGAAAACAAGAGACCCAGTACTTC.

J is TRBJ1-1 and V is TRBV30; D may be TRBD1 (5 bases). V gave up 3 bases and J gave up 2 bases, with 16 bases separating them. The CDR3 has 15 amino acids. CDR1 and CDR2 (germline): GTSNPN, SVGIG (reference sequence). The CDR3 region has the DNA TGTGCCTGGAGCAACATGGGGGAGGGTAACACTGAAGCTTTCTTT. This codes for CAWSNMGEGNTEAFF. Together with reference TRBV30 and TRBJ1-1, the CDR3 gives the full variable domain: SQTIHQWPATLVQPVGSPLSLECTVEGTSNPNLYWYRQAAGRGLQLLFYSVGIGQISSEVPQNLSASRPQDRQFILSSKKLLLSDSGFYLCAWSNMGEGNTEAFFGQGTRLTVV.

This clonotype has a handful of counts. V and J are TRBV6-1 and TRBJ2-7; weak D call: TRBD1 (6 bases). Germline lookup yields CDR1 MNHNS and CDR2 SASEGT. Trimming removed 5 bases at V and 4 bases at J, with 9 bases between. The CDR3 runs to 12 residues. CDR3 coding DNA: TGTGCCAGCAGTCCGGACAGATACGAGCAGTACTTC. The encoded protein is CASSPDRYEQYF.

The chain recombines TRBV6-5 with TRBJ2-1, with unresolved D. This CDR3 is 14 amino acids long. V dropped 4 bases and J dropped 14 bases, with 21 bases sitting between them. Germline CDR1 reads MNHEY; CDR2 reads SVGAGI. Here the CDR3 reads CASSWSRHNEKEFF. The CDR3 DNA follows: TGTGCCAGCAGTTGGTCTAGACATAATGAGAAAGAGTTCTTC.

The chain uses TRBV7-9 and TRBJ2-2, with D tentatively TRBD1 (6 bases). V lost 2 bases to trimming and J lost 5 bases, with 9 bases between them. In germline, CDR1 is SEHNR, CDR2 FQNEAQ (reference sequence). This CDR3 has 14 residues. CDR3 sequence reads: CASSLNQGTGELFF. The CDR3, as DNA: TGTGCCAGCAGCTTAAATCAGGGGACCGGGGAGCTGTTTTTT.

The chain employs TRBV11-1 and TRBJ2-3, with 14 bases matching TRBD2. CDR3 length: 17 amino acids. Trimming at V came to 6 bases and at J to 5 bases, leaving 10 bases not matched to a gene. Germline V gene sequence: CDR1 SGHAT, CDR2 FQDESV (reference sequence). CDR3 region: CASRSPGLAGERDTQYF. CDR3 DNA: TGTGCCAGCAGATCTCCGGGACTAGCGGGAGAACGAGATACGCAGTATTTT.

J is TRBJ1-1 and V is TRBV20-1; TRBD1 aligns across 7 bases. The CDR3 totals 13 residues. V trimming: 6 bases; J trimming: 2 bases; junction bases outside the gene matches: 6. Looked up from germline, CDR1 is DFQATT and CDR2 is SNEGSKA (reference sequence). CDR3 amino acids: CSAPGQHNTEAFF. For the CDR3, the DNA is TGCAGTGCCCCGGGACAGCATAACACTGAAGCTTTCTTT.

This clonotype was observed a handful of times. The CDR3 loop reads CASSLTGGYGYTF. CDR3 DNA sequence: TGTGCCAGCAGTTTGACAGGGGGCTATGGCTACACCTTC. The rearrangement joins TRBV12-3 or TRBV12-4 to TRBJ1-2; 9 bases are a match to TRBD1. The trim removed 3 bases at V and 4 bases at J, leaving 0 bases unmatched. This CDR3 spans 13 amino acids.

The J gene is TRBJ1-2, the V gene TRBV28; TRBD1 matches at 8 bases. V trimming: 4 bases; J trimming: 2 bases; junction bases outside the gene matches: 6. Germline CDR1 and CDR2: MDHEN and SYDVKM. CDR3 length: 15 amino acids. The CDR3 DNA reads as TGTGCCAGCAGTTCGCAGGGGGCAACAAACTATGGCTACACCTTC. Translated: CASSSQGATNYGYTF.

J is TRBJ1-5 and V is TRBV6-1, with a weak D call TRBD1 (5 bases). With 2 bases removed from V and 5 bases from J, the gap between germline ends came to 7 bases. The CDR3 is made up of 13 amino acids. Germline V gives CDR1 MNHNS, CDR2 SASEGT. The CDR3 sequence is CASSETGHQPQHF. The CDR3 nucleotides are TGTGCCAGCAGTGAAACGGGACATCAGCCCCAGCATTTT.

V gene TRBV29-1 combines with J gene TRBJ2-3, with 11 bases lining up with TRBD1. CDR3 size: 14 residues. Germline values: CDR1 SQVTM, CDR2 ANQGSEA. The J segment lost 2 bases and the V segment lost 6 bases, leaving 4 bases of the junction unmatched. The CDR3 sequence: CSVGQGAVTDTQYF. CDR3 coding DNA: TGCAGCGTCGGACAGGGGGCCGTCACAGATACGCAGTATTTT.

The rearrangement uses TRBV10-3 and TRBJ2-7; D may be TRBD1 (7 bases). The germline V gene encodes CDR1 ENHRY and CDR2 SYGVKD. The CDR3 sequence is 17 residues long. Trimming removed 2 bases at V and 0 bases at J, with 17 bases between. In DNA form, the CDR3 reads TGTGCCATCAGTGAGCCTGCTGCGGGACAGAGCTCCTACGAGCAGTACTTC. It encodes CAISEPAAGQSSYEQYF.

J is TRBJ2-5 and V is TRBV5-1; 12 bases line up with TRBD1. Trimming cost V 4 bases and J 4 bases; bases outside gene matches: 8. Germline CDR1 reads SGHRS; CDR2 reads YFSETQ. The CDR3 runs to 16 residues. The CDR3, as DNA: TGCGCCAGCAGCCCAAACCGGGACAGGGGGCGAGAGACCCAGTACTTC. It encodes CASSPNRDRGRETQYF.

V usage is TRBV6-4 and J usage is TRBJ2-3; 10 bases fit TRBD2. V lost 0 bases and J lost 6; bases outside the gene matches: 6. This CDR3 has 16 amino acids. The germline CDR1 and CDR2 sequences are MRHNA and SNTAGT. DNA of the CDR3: TGTGCCAGCAGTGACTCGGCTAGCGGGAGTAGGGATACGCAGTATTTT. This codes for CASSDSASGSRDTQYF.

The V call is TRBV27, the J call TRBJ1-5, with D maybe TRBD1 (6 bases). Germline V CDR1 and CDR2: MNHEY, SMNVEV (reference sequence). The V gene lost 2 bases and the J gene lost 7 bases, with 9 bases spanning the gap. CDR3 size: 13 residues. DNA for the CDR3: TGTGCCAGCAGTTTAGACAGGTACCAGCCCCAGCATTTT. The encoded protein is CASSLDRYQPQHF.